This entry is about one T cell receptor (beta chain). This study enrolled people aged 18 to 89 from around 26 US geographic areas. Per the original methods: Scientists estimated how many nucleated cells there were by amplifying reference gene primers. The table came from immunoSEQ multiplex PCR; TCRdb's copy has only in-frame clones and leaves some out. The DNA gave D and trimming, while V, J and clone size come from that table. The sample consists of a few hundred thousand clones, 80% to 90% of them appearing once. The entry originates in a study of blood T cell repertoires in COVID-19. V was trimmed by 6 bases and J by 2 bases, leaving 13 bases between them. The CDR3 sequence is 14 residues long. The germline CDR1 and CDR2 sequences are LNHDA and SQIVND (reference sequence).

Input material: PBMCs or T cells enriched from blood (not recorded which). V and J are TRBV19 and TRBJ1-2, with D perhaps TRBD1 (5 bases). The TCR was taken from a woman aged 40 to 49 with acute COVID-19. The CDR3 reads CASRHGGENYGYTF. CDR3 nucleotide sequence: TGTGCCAGTAGACACGGGGGAGAAAACTATGGCTACACCTTC.